This T cell receptor (beta chain) stems from a study of T cells in tuberculosis. Only one count was recorded for this clone. After thawing and overnight rest, PBMC were stained with GMM-loaded CD1B tetramer, viability dye and anti-CD3 for sorting. C32 glucose monomycolate from Rhodococcus equi was loaded onto the CD1B tetramers. Sequencing of TCR-alpha and TCR-beta chains was unpaired. The repertoire was sequenced with immunoSEQ multiplex PCR; TCRdb's copy has only in-frame clones and lacks some. The sample shows 50,000 or so clones, around 90% of them seen only once. The CDR3 totals 14 residues. Germline assignment: CDR1 MNHNY and CDR2 SVGAGI (reference sequence). Trimming removed 6 bases from V and 4 bases from J; junction bases left unmatched: 2.

Sequencing was carried out using CD1b-GMM tetramer-negative cells sorted from PBMCs. The TCR was taken from an adult woman with latent tuberculosis. The J gene is TRBJ2-2, the V gene TRBV6-6, with TRBD2 matching over 10 bases. The CDR3 spells CASRTSGRTGELFF. The DNA for the CDR3 is TGTGCCAGCAGGACTAGCGGGCGCACCGGGGAGCTGTTTTTT.